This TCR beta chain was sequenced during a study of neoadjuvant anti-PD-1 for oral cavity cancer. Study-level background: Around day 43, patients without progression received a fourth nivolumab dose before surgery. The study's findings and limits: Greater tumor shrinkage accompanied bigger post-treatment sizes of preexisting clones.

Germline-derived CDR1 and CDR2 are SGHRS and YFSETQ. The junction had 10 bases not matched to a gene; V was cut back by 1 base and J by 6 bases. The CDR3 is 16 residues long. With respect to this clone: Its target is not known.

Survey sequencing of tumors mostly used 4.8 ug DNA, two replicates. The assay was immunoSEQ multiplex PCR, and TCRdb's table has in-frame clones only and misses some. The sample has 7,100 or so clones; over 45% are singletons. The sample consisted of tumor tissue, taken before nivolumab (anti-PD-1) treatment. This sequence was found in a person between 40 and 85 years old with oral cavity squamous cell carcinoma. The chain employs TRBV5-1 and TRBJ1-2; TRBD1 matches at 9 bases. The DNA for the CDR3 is TGCGCCAGCAGCTTGAATTCGGGACAGGGAGTGAATGGCTACACCTTC. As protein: CASSLNSGQGVNGYTF.